A single sample is the source of the 20 T cell receptor beta chains below, sequenced in a study of a mutant IDH1 vaccine in newly diagnosed glioma. Time point in this sample: week 35, safety follow-up. With topical imiquimod, each dose of the vaccine consisted of 300 ug of mutant IDH1 20-mer peptide. The antigens for these receptors are not known. Data came from immunoSEQ multiplex PCR; TCRdb stores just in-frame clones and leaves some out. This sample has approximately 41,000 clones, with around 91% found just once. The sequences come from PBMCs, collected from a glioma patient whose treatment included an IDH1 peptide vaccine. The receptors were gathered from a man aged 40-50 years with glioma.

This sequence joins TRBV2 and TRBJ1-5; D unresolved. Germline lookup yields CDR1 SNHLY and CDR2 FYNNEI. V was cut by 4 bases and J by 4 bases, with 14 bases left in between. The CDR3 loop spans 15 amino acids. CDR3 sequence: CASSVNRAVNQPQHF. As DNA, the CDR3 is TGTGCCAGCAGTGTCAACCGGGCCGTTAATCAGCCCCAGCATTTT.

V gene TRBV19 combines with J gene TRBJ2-6, with 9 bases matching TRBD1. Per the germline V gene, CDR1 is LNHDA and CDR2 is SQIVND (reference sequence). J lost 0 bases, V lost 3 bases, and 6 bases had no gene match. The length of the CDR3 is 18 residues. The CDR3 is CASSIRDRAFSGANVLTF. The DNA of the CDR3 is TGTGCCAGTAGTATTCGGGACAGGGCCTTCTCTGGGGCCAACGTCCTGACTTTC.

The chain uses TRBV19 and TRBJ2-3, with TRBD2 matching 13 bases. Germline V gene sequence: CDR1 LNHDA, CDR2 SQIVND (reference sequence). The CDR3 runs to 16 residues. Trimming removed 4 bases from V and 4 bases from J; junction bases left unmatched: 5. The CDR3 nucleotides are TGTGCCAGTAGTACCCTGACTAGCGGGGGGCCAGATACGCAGTATTTT. Protein sequence: CASSTLTSGGPDTQYF. Full variable domain (missing parts from reference TRBV19 and TRBJ2-3): DGGITQSPKYLFRKEGQNVTLSCEQNLNHDAMYWYRQDPGQGLRLIYYSQIVNDFQKGDIAEGYSVSREKKESFPLTVTSAQKNPTAFYLCASSTLTSGGPDTQYFGPGTRLTVL.

J is TRBJ2-7 and V is TRBV18; TRBD1 matches at 10 bases. The CDR3 is made up of 14 amino acids. Trimming removed 4 bases from V and 3 bases from J; junction bases left unmatched: 3. Germline V CDR1 and CDR2: KGHSH, LQKENI. The CDR3 region is CASSLGQGSYEQYF. The CDR3 region has the DNA TGTGCCAGCTCACTGGGACAGGGGAGCTACGAGCAGTACTTC.

The chain uses TRBV9 and TRBJ2-3; a possible D gene is TRBD1 (5 bases). Germline CDR1 and CDR2: SGDLS and YYNGEE. The CDR3 runs 14 residues. Trimming took 4 bases from V and 3 from J, leaving 12 bases between them. CDR3 loop: CASSYTRVTDTQYF. Written as DNA, the CDR3 is TGTGCCAGCAGCTACACCAGGGTAACAGATACGCAGTATTTT.

The V call is TRBV19, the J call TRBJ2-7, with D tentatively TRBD2 (5 bases). The CDR3 is 14 residues long. Germline V CDR1 and CDR2: LNHDA, SQIVND (reference sequence). Trimming shortened V by 8 bases and J by 2 bases, and 16 bases separated the two germline ends. CDR3 nucleotide sequence: TGTGCCAGTTCCCCGGATAGCGCTGCCTACGAGCAGTACTTC. It specifies CASSPDSAAYEQYF.

The chain uses TRBV4-3 and TRBJ2-7; TRBD2 is a possible D gene (6 bases). The CDR3 consists of 14 residues. V lost 1 base and J 6 bases, leaving 13 bases between the germline ends. The germline V gene encodes CDR1 LGHNA and CDR2 YSLEER. CDR3 residues: CASSQGEDGSEQYF. DNA for the CDR3: TGCGCCAGCAGCCAAGGGGAGGACGGGAGCGAGCAGTACTTC.

This chain joins TRBV19 and TRBJ1-2; 10 bases are shared with TRBD1. The CDR3 runs to 16 residues. Germline CDR1 and CDR2: LNHDA and SQIVND (reference sequence). The V gene end was trimmed by 7 bases and the J gene end by 6 bases; junction bases not matched to a gene: 14. The CDR3 region has the DNA TGTGCCAGTACTTCAGGCAGGGACAGGGGCGTCGATGGCTACACCTTC. Translated, it gives CASTSGRDRGVDGYTF.

The chain links TRBV7-9 to TRBJ2-5; D is undetermined. Germline-derived CDR1 and CDR2 are SEHNR and FQNEAQ (reference sequence). Trimming cost V 2 bases and J 5 bases, with 6 bases left between them. The CDR3 length is 12 residues. The CDR3 reads CASSLSWETQYF. The CDR3 nucleotides read TGTGCCAGCAGCTTAAGTTGGGAGACCCAGTACTTC.

The CDR3, as DNA: TGTGCCAGCAGCGCCTCTGTCGGGAGCCAATGGGAGCAGTACGTC. Amino acids: CASSASVGSQWEQYV. The chain is built from TRBV9 and TRBJ2-7; the D gene is possibly TRBD2 (6 bases). This CDR3 contains 15 residues. Looked up from germline, CDR1 is SGDLS and CDR2 is YYNGEE. V was cut by 3 bases and J by 7 bases, with 20 bases left in between.

This chain connects TRBV7-2 to TRBJ2-7, with 9 nucleotides matching TRBD1. CDR1 is SGHTA, CDR2 FQGNSA, per germline. This CDR3 spans 17 amino acids. V shed 1 base, J shed 6 bases, and the junction held 13 bases outside the gene matches. DNA for the CDR3: TGTGCCAGCAGCTTAGTCCCTCGAGGACAGGGGTTGGTCGAGCAGTACTTC. It translates to CASSLVPRGQGLVEQYF.

This clone was seen only once. The gene calls are TRBV7-9 and TRBJ2-3; possible D gene TRBD1, 5 bases. Germline V gene sequence: CDR1 SEHNR, CDR2 FQNEAQ (reference sequence). CDR3 size: 15 residues. The V end lost 11 bases, the J end lost 4 bases, and 22 bases lay between the germline ends. CDR3 region: CAADGGQPSSDTQYF. The CDR3 DNA is TGTGCCGCAGACGGCGGACAACCAAGTTCAGATACGCAGTATTTT.

The chain uses TRBV6-4 and TRBJ2-7; TRBD1 matches at 10 bases. Looked up from germline, CDR1 is MRHNA and CDR2 is SNTAGT. The trim removed 2 bases at V and 6 bases at J, leaving 1 base unmatched. The CDR3 extends over 13 amino acids. In nucleotides, the CDR3 is TGTGCCAGCAGTGACGGGGACAGGGGCGAGCAGTACTTC. Translating it yields CASSDGDRGEQYF.

V gene TRBV19 combines with J gene TRBJ1-1; D is undetermined. Trimming removed 3 bases at V and 0 bases at J, with 8 bases between. From germline, CDR1 is LNHDA and CDR2 SQIVND (reference sequence). The length of the CDR3 is 14 residues. CDR3 in DNA: TGTGCCAGTAGTATCGCGGGGTTGAACACTGAAGCTTTCTTT. This codes for CASSIAGLNTEAFF.

This chain links TRBV9 with TRBJ1-1; D might be TRBD1 (6 bases). Germline values: CDR1 SGDLS, CDR2 YYNGEE. This CDR3 is built from 20 residues. V gave up 0 bases and J gave up 4 bases, with 28 bases separating them. Here the CDR3 DNA reads TGTGCCAGCAGCGTAGCTACTATGAGGGGGGCGCCAAACGGCGTCACTGAAGCTTTCTTT. Protein product: CASSVATMRGAPNGVTEAFF.

The V and J genes are TRBV27 and TRBJ2-7; D is tentatively TRBD1 or TRBD2 (5 bases each). Trimming took 2 bases from V and 5 from J, leaving 16 bases between them. The CDR3 totals 15 residues. In germline, CDR1 is MNHEY, CDR2 SMNVEV (reference sequence). The CDR3 reads CASSLIPPGGHEQYF. DNA of the CDR3: TGTGCCAGCAGTTTAATCCCCCCTGGGGGTCACGAGCAGTACTTC.

The chain is built from TRBV28 and TRBJ2-3; 13 nucleotides agree with TRBD2. The CDR3 runs 16 residues. CDR1 is MDHEN and CDR2 is SYDVKM in the germline V gene. J was trimmed by 4 bases and V by 5 bases; bases with no gene match: 6. In nucleotides, the CDR3 is TGTGCCAGCAGTCACGGACTAGCGGGAGTTCCAGATACGCAGTATTTT. As protein: CASSHGLAGVPDTQYF.

This clone was detected once. V gene TRBV5-6 combines with J gene TRBJ1-2; tentatively, D is TRBD1 (5 bases). Germline V gene lookup returns CDR1 SGHDT and CDR2 YYEEEE. The CDR3 contains 15 residues. V lost 3 bases to trimming and J lost 6 bases, with 18 bases between them. This CDR3 reads CASSWENNWGDGYTF. The DNA of the CDR3 is TGTGCCAGCAGCTGGGAAAACAACTGGGGCGATGGCTACACCTTC.

This chain links TRBV28 with TRBJ1-1, with TRBD1 identical over 7 bases. This CDR3 has 15 amino acids. Germline V CDR1 and CDR2: MDHEN, SYDVKM. CDR3: CAATSRQGRNTEAFF. The DNA for the CDR3 is TGTGCAGCAACCAGTAGACAGGGAAGGAACACTGAAGCTTTCTTT.

The V call is TRBV19, the J call TRBJ2-3; D not resolved. V lost 1 base to trimming and J lost 2 bases, with 7 bases between them. The CDR3 consists of 14 residues. Per the germline V gene, CDR1 is LNHDA and CDR2 is SQIVND (reference sequence). CDR3 sequence: CASSIGPSTDTQYF. CDR3 sequence (DNA): TGTGCCAGTAGTATAGGCCCGTCCACAGATACGCAGTATTTT.